This T cell receptor beta chain was observed in a study of radiotherapy plus CTLA-4 blockade in lung cancer. Background on the study: Among all patients, approximately 17% showed objective responses, while 30% to 35% had disease control. Study-wide points: Radiotherapy was combined with ipilimumab, and tumor-derived TCR clones then expanded in blood. Reported findings show early blood T cell clone dynamics, with interferon-beta, best predicted response.

TCRdb keeps only in-frame clones here, not all; method: immunoSEQ multiplex PCR. The sample lists roughly 45,000 clones, 65% to 75% occurring once. CDR1 and CDR2 (germline): SEHNR, FQNEAQ (reference sequence). Trimming took 5 bases from V and 5 from J; bases not matched to a gene: 8. The CDR3 is 15 amino acids. Worth noting for this clone: Its antigen is as yet unknown.

CTLA-4 blockade using ipilimumab, together with focal radiation, was received by patients with chemo-refractory metastatic non-small-cell lung cancer. V and J are TRBV7-9 and TRBJ2-5; 10 bases are shared with TRBD1. Sample: peripheral blood, taken from a patient treated with radiotherapy plus ipilimumab. The source is a human donor with non-small cell lung cancer who had a partial response to radiotherapy plus ipilimumab. This CDR3 reads CASSPRDRGYETQYF. CDR3 nucleotides: TGTGCCAGCAGCCCAAGGGACAGGGGATACGAGACCCAGTACTTC.